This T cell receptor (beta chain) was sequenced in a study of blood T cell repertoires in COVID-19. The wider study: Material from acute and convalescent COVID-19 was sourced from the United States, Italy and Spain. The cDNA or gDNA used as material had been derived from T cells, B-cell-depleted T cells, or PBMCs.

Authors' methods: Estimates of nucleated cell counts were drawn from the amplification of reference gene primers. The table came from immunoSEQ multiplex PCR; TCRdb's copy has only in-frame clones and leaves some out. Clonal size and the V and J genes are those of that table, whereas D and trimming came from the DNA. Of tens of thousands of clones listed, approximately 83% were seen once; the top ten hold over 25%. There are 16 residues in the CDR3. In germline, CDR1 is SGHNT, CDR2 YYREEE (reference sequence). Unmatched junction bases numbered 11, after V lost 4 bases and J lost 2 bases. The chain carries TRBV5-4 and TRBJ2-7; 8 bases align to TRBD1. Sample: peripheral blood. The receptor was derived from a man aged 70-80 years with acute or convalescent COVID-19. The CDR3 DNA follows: TGTGCCAGCAGCGGTTCCTCCGGGACAGGTACCTACGAGCAGTACTTC. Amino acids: CASSGSSGTGTYEQYF.